These 21 T cell receptor beta chains originate from one sample sequenced in a study of control samples from healthy donors and cancer patients. Assay: immunoSEQ multiplex PCR; the TCRdb copy retains only in-frame clones and omits some. The table shows tens of thousands of clones, with 88% occurring only once. Sequenced input: blood. The receptors come from a woman in her seventies in good health.

This clone was found a few times. The genes are TRBV9 and TRBJ1-3; 9 positions match TRBD1. This CDR3 is built from 15 residues. Germline V CDR1 and CDR2: SGDLS, YYNGEE. With V trimmed by 3 bases and J by 4 bases, 5 bases remained unmatched. This CDR3 reads CASSEGTGIGNTIYF. The CDR3 DNA sequence: TGTGCCAGCAGCGAGGGGACAGGGATAGGAAACACCATATATTTT.

The chain recombines TRBV7-9 with TRBJ1-1; D is uncertain. CDR3 length: 13 residues. In germline, CDR1 is SEHNR, CDR2 FQNEAQ (reference sequence). V was cut by 2 bases and J by 8 bases, with 12 bases left in between. The CDR3 spells CASSLIDREEAFF. DNA for the CDR3: TGTGCCAGCAGCTTAATAGACCGCGAGGAAGCTTTCTTT. The entire variable domain, with the rest obtained from reference TRBV7-9 and TRBJ1-1, is as follows: DTGVSQNPRHKITKRGQNVTFRCDPISEHNRLYWYRQTLGQGPEFLTYFQNEAQLEKSRLLSDRFSAERPKGSFSTLEIQRTEQGDSAMYLCASSLIDREEAFFGQGTRLTVV.

V is TRBV7-6 and J is TRBJ1-1; D is unclear. V gave up 0 bases and J gave up 1 base, with 6 bases separating them. From germline, CDR1 is SGHVS and CDR2 FNYEAQ. The CDR3 contains 14 residues. The CDR3 DNA is TGTGCCAGCAGCTTAGCCGGTCAGAACACTGAAGCTTTCTTT. It codes for CASSLAGQNTEAFF.

The chain recombines TRBV27 with TRBJ1-2, with D possibly matching TRBD1 (5 bases). This CDR3 spans 16 amino acids. Per the germline V gene, CDR1 is MNHEY and CDR2 is SMNVEV (reference sequence). V was cut by 5 bases and J by 3 bases, with 19 bases left in between. CDR3 DNA sequence: TGTGCCAGCAGTCCCATCCGCGGGCAGGGCTACTATGGCTACACCTTC. Translated: CASSPIRGQGYYGYTF.

This chain connects TRBV2 to TRBJ2-1; TRBD2 aligns across 9 bases. V dropped 6 bases and J dropped 6; count of bases not matched to a gene: 18. Germline CDR1 reads SNHLY; CDR2 reads FYNNEI. CDR3 size: 18 residues. In DNA form, the CDR3 reads TGTGCCAGCAGGCCCAGACTCGGGGGACCAGCGGGAGGCAATGAGCAGTTCTTC. Its translation: CASRPRLGGPAGGNEQFF.

Only a few counts were recorded for this clone. Other DNA sequences of this sample code for an identical CDR3. The chain is built from TRBV18 and TRBJ1-1, with TRBD1 as a possible D gene (5 bases). With 8 bases removed from V and 0 bases from J, the gap between germline ends came to 13 bases. The CDR3 loop spans 14 amino acids. In germline, CDR1 is KGHSH, CDR2 LQKENI. CDR3 bases: TGTGCCAGCAGCCGACAGCCTGTGAACACTGAAGCTTTCTTT. Its translation: CASSRQPVNTEAFF.

The chain is built from TRBV6-1 and TRBJ1-5, with D tentatively TRBD1 (5 bases). Deletions cut 8 bases from V and 2 bases from J, with 13 bases between. Germline assignment: CDR1 MNHNS and CDR2 SASEGT. CDR3 length: 14 amino acids. CDR3 bases: TGTGCCAGCGGGGACCTTGGGGGCAATCAGCCCCAGCATTTT. It translates to CASGDLGGNQPQHF.

V usage is TRBV27 and J usage is TRBJ1-1, with 9 bases lining up with TRBD1. Germline V gene lookup returns CDR1 MNHEY and CDR2 SMNVEV (reference sequence). The junction had 6 bases not matched to a gene; V was cut back by 5 bases and J by 2 bases. The CDR3 totals 15 residues. The CDR3 sequence: CASSRPGQGNTEAFF. CDR3 coding DNA: TGTGCCAGCAGTAGACCGGGACAGGGTAACACTGAAGCTTTCTTT.

The chain joins TRBV18 to TRBJ1-3; 7 bases map to TRBD1. Germline V gives CDR1 KGHSH, CDR2 LQKENI. Trimming at V came to 6 bases and at J to 2 bases, leaving 7 bases not matched to a gene. This CDR3 contains 15 residues. CDR3 sequence (DNA): TGTGCCAGCTCGAGACAGGGCGCCGCTGGAAACACCATATATTTT. It yields the protein CASSRQGAAGNTIYF.

This clone showed up just once. The V call is TRBV25-1, the J call TRBJ2-1; D not certain. Looked up from germline, CDR1 is MGHDK and CDR2 is SYGVNS. This CDR3 has 12 residues. V lost 2 bases and J lost 9, with 8 bases in between. CDR3 sequence: CASSEVEREQFF. The CDR3 DNA sequence: TGTGCCAGCAGTGAAGTGGAGCGTGAGCAGTTCTTC. Combining the CDR3 with reference TRBV25-1 and TRBJ2-1 gives the whole variable domain EADIYQTPRYLVIGTGKKITLECSQTMGHDKMYWYQQDPGMELHLIHYSYGVNSTEKGDLSSESTVSRIRTEHFPLTLESARPSHTSQYLCASSEVEREQFFGPGTRLTVL.

The gene calls are TRBV10-1 and TRBJ1-1, with 9 bases matching TRBD1. J gave up 8 bases and V 5 bases, and 6 bases lay outside the gene matches. Germline V gene lookup returns CDR1 WNHNN and CDR2 SYGVQD (reference sequence). The CDR3 sequence is 13 residues long. CDR3 protein: CASSPGTGYEAFF. DNA of the CDR3: TGCGCCAGCAGTCCCGGGACAGGGTACGAAGCTTTCTTT.

This clone was seen only a few times. The V and J genes are TRBV6-5 and TRBJ1-5; a possible D gene is TRBD1 (5 bases). Trimming removed 11 bases at V and 1 base at J, with 15 bases between. CDR1 MNHEY and CDR2 SVGAGI come from the germline V gene. The CDR3 is made up of 14 amino acids. For the CDR3, the DNA is TGTGCCGCCGGGCAGGGCGGGAGCAATCAGCCCCAGCATTTT. It translates to CAAGQGGSNQPQHF.

The chain carries TRBV6-1 and TRBJ2-7; the match to TRBD1 covers 10 bases. The V and J ends lost 2 bases and 4 bases, in that order; junction bases with no gene match: 8. The CDR3 consists of 16 residues. The V gene's germline CDR1 is MNHNS and CDR2 SASEGT. CDR3 sequence: CASSEPRDRGGYEQYF. CDR3 DNA sequence: TGTGCCAGCAGTGAACCTCGGGACAGGGGAGGATACGAGCAGTACTTC.

The rearrangement uses TRBV27 and TRBJ1-1; no clear D. V was trimmed by 6 bases and J by 1 base, leaving 12 bases between them. The V gene's germline CDR1 is MNHEY and CDR2 SMNVEV (reference sequence). The CDR3 loop spans 14 amino acids. The CDR3 protein is CASRDTPKNTEAFF. CDR3 nucleotides: TGTGCCAGCAGAGACACCCCAAAGAACACTGAAGCTTTCTTT.

This sequence joins TRBV7-8 and TRBJ2-1, with D perhaps matching TRBD2 (6 bases). The V gene's germline CDR1 is SGHVS and CDR2 FQNEAQ. This CDR3 has 14 amino acids. V gave up 5 bases and J gave up 10 bases, with 18 bases separating them. The CDR3 region is CASSVSTSWGEQFF. The CDR3 DNA is TGTGCCAGCAGCGTATCGACTAGTTGGGGCGAGCAGTTCTTC.

This clone appeared a few times. The genes are TRBV7-2 and TRBJ2-7; D call uncertain. Trimming took off 5 bases at V and 3 bases at J, with 14 bases between the two ends. The germline V gene encodes CDR1 SGHTA and CDR2 FQGNSA. This CDR3 has 14 residues. CDR3 amino acids: CASSPPPNGYEQYF. The CDR3 DNA sequence: TGTGCCAGCAGCCCACCACCGAACGGCTACGAGCAGTACTTC.

This chain connects TRBV12-3 or TRBV12-4 to TRBJ1-1; a weak D match, TRBD1 (5 bases). The CDR3 contains 13 residues. Deletions cut 2 bases from V and 3 bases from J, with 7 bases between. CDR3 sequence reads: CASSLQGHTEAFF. CDR3 DNA: TGTGCCAGCAGTTTACAGGGACACACTGAAGCTTTCTTT.

This clone was counted once. This rearrangement joins TRBV7-9 to TRBJ1-4; D possibly corresponds to TRBD1 (5 bases). The CDR3 covers 14 residues. V lost 3 bases and J 7 bases, leaving 12 bases between the germline ends. In germline, CDR1 is SEHNR, CDR2 FQNEAQ (reference sequence). The CDR3 sequence: CASSFGGGREKLFF. CDR3 coding DNA: TGTGCCAGCAGCTTTGGGGGAGGACGTGAAAAACTGTTTTTT.

The chain links TRBV18 to TRBJ2-1; 11 bases fit TRBD2. The CDR3 is made up of 14 amino acids. Looked up from germline, CDR1 is KGHSH and CDR2 is LQKENI. V dropped 3 bases and J dropped 12; count of bases not matched to a gene: 7. CDR3 amino acids: CASSPGTSGFGQFF. The CDR3 DNA follows: TGTGCCAGCTCACCCGGGACTAGCGGTTTTGGGCAGTTCTTC.

The genes are TRBV7-8 and TRBJ2-7; D is perhaps TRBD1 (6 bases). The CDR3 covers 15 residues. CDR1 and CDR2 from the germline V gene are SGHVS and FQNEAQ. Trimming cost V 5 bases and J 0 bases, with 14 bases left between them. The CDR3 loop is CASSPRTDYSYEQYF. The CDR3 DNA sequence: TGTGCCAGCAGCCCCAGGACAGACTACTCCTACGAGCAGTACTTC.

The V call is TRBV11-1, the J call TRBJ2-7; tentative D call: TRBD1 (6 bases). Deletions cut 5 bases from V and 2 bases from J, with 16 bases between. Germline lookup yields CDR1 SGHAT and CDR2 FQDESV (reference sequence). The CDR3 has 15 residues. The CDR3 DNA reads TGTGCCAGCAGCATCCAGACAGGCGTCGCCTACGAGCAGTACTTC. It specifies CASSIQTGVAYEQYF.